This paragraph reports one T cell receptor (beta chain). Under the authors' procedure: Amplified reference gene primers provided the basis for estimating nucleated cell counts. TCRdb's table, derived via immunoSEQ multiplex PCR, lists solely in-frame clones and lacks some. That table supplies the V and J calls and clone size; D and trimming were determined from the DNA. The sample holds some 150,000 clones, 84% seen once. The record originates from a study of blood T cell repertoires in COVID-19. Looking at the study overall: Sites in the United States, Italy and Spain provided acute and convalescent COVID-19 samples. The cDNA or gDNA used as material had been derived from T cells, B-cell-depleted T cells, or PBMCs.

The CDR3 is 12 residues long. The germline CDR1 and CDR2 sequences are SNHLY and FYNNEI. With V trimmed by 6 bases and J by 4 bases, 1 base remained unmatched. The sample was peripheral blood. The chain employs TRBV2 and TRBJ1-2; TRBD1 matches at 8 bases. The receptor comes from a woman in her fifties or sixties with acute or convalescent COVID-19. For the CDR3, the DNA is TGTGCCAGCAGGGGACAGGTCTATGGCTACACCTTC. Translation gives CASRGQVYGYTF.